This T cell receptor beta chain derives from a study of blood T cell repertoires in COVID-19. Only a few counts were recorded for this clone. The table came from immunoSEQ multiplex PCR; TCRdb's copy has only in-frame clones and leaves some out. The sample lists 300,000 to 350,000 clones; about 88% were seen once. The germline CDR1 and CDR2 sequences are GTSNPN and SVGIG (reference sequence). The J segment lost 9 bases and the V segment lost 5 bases, leaving 7 bases of the junction unmatched. This CDR3 is built from 13 residues. The source of this sequence is a woman between 25 and 40 years old who had recovered from COVID-19. J is TRBJ1-6 and V is TRBV30, with 7 bases lining up with TRBD1. Sequenced sample: PBMCs or T cells enriched from blood (not recorded which). Here the CDR3 reads CAWETNRGSPLHF. The CDR3 DNA is TGTGCCTGGGAAACAAACAGGGGTTCACCCCTCCACTTT. The full variable domain, its missing parts supplied by reference TRBV30 and TRBJ1-6, is SQTIHQWPATLVQPVGSPLSLECTVEGTSNPNLYWYRQAAGRGLQLLFYSVGIGQISSEVPQNLSASRPQDRQFILSSKKLLLSDSGFYLCAWETNRGSPLHFGNGTRLTVT.